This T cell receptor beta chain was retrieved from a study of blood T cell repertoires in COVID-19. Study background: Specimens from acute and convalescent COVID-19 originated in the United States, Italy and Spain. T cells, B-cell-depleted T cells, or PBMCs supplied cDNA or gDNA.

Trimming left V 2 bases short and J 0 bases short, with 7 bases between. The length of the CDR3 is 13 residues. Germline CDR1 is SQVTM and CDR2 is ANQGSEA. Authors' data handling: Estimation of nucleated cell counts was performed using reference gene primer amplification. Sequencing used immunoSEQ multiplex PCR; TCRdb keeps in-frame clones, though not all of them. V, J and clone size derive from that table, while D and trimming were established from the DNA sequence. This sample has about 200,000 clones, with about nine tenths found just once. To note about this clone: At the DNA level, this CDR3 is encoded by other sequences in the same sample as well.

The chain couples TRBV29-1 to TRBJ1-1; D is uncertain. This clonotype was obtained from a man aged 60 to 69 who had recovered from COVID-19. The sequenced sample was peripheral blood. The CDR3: CSVERQLNTEAFF. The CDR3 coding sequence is TGCAGCGTTGAAAGACAACTGAACACTGAAGCTTTCTTT.